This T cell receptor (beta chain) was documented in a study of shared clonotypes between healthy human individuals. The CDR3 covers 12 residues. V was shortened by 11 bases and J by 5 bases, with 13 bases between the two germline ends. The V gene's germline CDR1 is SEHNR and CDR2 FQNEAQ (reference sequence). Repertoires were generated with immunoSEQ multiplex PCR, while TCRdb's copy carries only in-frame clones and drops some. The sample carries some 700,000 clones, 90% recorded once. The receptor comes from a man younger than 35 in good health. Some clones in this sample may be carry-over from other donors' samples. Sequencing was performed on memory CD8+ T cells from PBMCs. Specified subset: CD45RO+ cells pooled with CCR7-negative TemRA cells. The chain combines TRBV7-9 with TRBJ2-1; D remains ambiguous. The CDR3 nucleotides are TGTGCCTTCCGGGCCCTTAACAATGAGCAGTTCTTC. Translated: CAFRALNNEQFF.